This TCR beta chain was observed in a study of T cells in Graves' hyperthyroidism and ophthalmopathy. Disease lasting under 3 months, a NOSPECS grade of at least 4, and a Clinical Activity Score of at least 3 were features of the ophthalmopathy patients. TCR beta CDR3 regions were amplified from RNA. The TCR CDR3 first-round RT-PCR relied on the HTBI primer set. TCRdb analysed the multiplex PCR reads with MiXCR anew, one entry per CDR3 protein. The sample has approximately 530,000 distinct CDR3 sequences; just under 20% are singletons. This clonotype showed up just a few times. The clonotype comes from a man between 35 and 55 years old with Graves' ophthalmopathy. The specimen was blood.

The CDR3 bases are TGTGCCAGCAGTTTATGGGGTAGCGGCCTCCAAGAGACCCAGTACTTC. This encodes CASSLWGSGLQETQYF. The chain links TRBV12-3 or TRBV12-4 to TRBJ2-5; tentative D call: TRBD2 (6 bases). The CDR3 is 16 residues long. Trimming pared 2 bases from V and 1 base from J, leaving 14 bases between.